The clone carrying this TCR beta chain has only a few counts. What it binds is not known. This record comes from a study of post-analysis software for immune sequencing data. The wider study: Multiple sclerosis in the patients followed relapsing-remitting, secondary progressive and progressive-relapsing courses.

Points from the study as a whole: F measure showed strong co-clustering of same-batch samples. Controls significantly exceeded multiple sclerosis patients in normalized Chao1 diversity. TRBV5-6, TRBV5-1 and TRBV20-1 belonged to a set of roughly five TRBV segments that were more frequent in patients than controls.

The library was made from cDNA and included unique molecular identifiers. From approximately 1 to 10 million T cells, 500,000 or so cDNA molecules were obtained. TCRdb used MiXCR to reprocess the PCR reads, holding one entry per CDR3 protein. The table records some 450,000 distinct CDR3 sequences, over 35% of them present only once. CDR3 length: 14 residues. Germline V gene lookup returns CDR1 SQVTM and CDR2 ANQGSEA. Trimming shortened V by 2 bases and J by 0 bases, and 10 bases separated the two germline ends. The gene calls are TRBV29-1 and TRBJ1-1, with D unclear. This TCR was recovered from a girl aged 5-17 years with multiple sclerosis. The material sequenced was blood. The CDR3 DNA sequence: TGCAGCGTTGAAACGGCCAGATTGAACACTGAAGCTTTCTTT. It is translated as CSVETARLNTEAFF.